This TCR beta chain originates from a study of blood T cells in healthy people across ages. Study-level background: Capture by template switching was about one barcoded beta molecule per two T cells. Study-wide findings and caveats: Naive T cell percentage showed a strong correlation with the diversity of TCR beta.

This clonotype was recorded a few times. Its antigen is undetermined. Primed by a sample-barcoded 5' primer and a J-beta primer mix, a second PCR proceeded for about 6 to 12 cycles. TCRdb re-called the 5' RACE reads with MiXCR, one entry per CDR3 protein. The sample lists about 640,000 distinct CDR3 sequences, around 38% occurring once. Germline loops: CDR1 DFQATT, CDR2 SNEGSKA (reference sequence). V lost 6 bases to trimming and J lost 4 bases; unmatched junction nucleotides: 7. The CDR3 has 15 amino acids. The specimen sequenced was blood. This sequence joins TRBV20-1 and TRBJ2-3; 13 nucleotides match TRBD2. This receptor was obtained from a man of 80 years or more in good health. In DNA, the CDR3 is TGCAGTGCCCCTGGACTAGCGGGGGTGGCAGATACGCAGTATTTT. Protein sequence: CSAPGLAGVADTQYF.